The sample holds a few counts of the clone carrying this T cell receptor beta chain. What it binds is not known. This sample is part of a study of response to subunit inactivated influenza vaccine. Germline V gene lookup returns CDR1 SGHRS and CDR2 YFSETQ. V was clipped by 4 bases and J by 11 bases, with 19 bases between them. The length of the CDR3 is 15 residues. Broader study findings: A suggestion made by the authors is that each seasonal influenza vaccination recruits few new T cells.

A single record per CDR3 protein comes from TCRdb applying MiXCR to the RT-PCR reads. This table has 200,000 to 250,000 distinct CDR3 sequences, 12% appearing once. Sequenced here: non-naive T cells sorted from PBMCs, sampled 14 to 15 days before vaccination. The V gene is TRBV5-1, the J gene TRBJ1-6; D possibly corresponds to TRBD1 (6 bases). This sequence was found in a man aged 50 to 60 who received an inactivated influenza vaccine. The CDR3 here is CASSEGGQRRAPLHF. In DNA, the CDR3 is TGCGCCAGCAGCGAGGGGGGGCAGCGGCGGGCACCCCTCCACTTT.